This T cell receptor beta chain was captured by sequencing in a study of T cell repertoires in cytomegalovirus infection. Whole-study context: In public TCR beta signatures, there were indications of both CMV infection and matching HLA type. General observations from the study: Summed public TCR beta family frequency identified CMV carriers bearing the relevant HLA. In two of eight donors, the top clonotype was HLA-C-restricted CMV-specific.

TCRdb passed the reads through MiXCR, listing each CDR3 protein once. The repertoire holds roughly 230,000 distinct CDR3 sequences, with approximately 15% as singletons. CDR3 size: 18 residues. V lost 1 base, J lost 4 bases, and 20 bases lay in between. CDR1 and CDR2 from the germline V gene are SGHTA and FQGNSA. Regarding this clonotype: Antigen unknown. Just one base apart from a much larger clone, this may be a read error.

This clonotype was sampled from a human donor in good health (CMV status not recorded). Some clones in this sample may be carry-over from other donors' samples. Material for sequencing was CD8+ T cells from PBMCs. V gene TRBV7-2 combines with J gene TRBJ2-1; D not resolved. Here the CDR3 reads CTSSLDPPRLVVYNEQFF. In nucleotides, the CDR3 is TGTACCAGCAGCTTAGACCCGCCTCGGCTAGTGGTATACAATGAGCAGTTCTTC.